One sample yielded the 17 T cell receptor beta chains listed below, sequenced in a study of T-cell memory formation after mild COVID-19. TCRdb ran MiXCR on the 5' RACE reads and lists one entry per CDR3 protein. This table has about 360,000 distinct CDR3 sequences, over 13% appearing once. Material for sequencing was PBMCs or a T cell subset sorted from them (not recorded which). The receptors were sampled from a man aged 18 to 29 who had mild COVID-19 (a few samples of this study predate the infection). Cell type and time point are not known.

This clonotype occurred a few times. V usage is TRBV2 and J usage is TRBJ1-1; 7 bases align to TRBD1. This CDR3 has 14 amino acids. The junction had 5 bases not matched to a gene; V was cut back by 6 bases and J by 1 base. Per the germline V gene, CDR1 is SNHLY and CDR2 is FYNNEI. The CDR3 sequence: CASRGQSPNTEAFF. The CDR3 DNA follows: TGTGCCAGCAGGGGACAGTCACCGAACACTGAAGCTTTCTTT.

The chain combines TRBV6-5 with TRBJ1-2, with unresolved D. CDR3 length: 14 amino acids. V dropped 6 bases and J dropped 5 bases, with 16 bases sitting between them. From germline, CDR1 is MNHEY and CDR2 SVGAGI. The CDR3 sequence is CASRWTGRLYGYTF. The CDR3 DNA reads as TGTGCCAGCAGGTGGACTGGTCGACTTTATGGCTACACCTTC.

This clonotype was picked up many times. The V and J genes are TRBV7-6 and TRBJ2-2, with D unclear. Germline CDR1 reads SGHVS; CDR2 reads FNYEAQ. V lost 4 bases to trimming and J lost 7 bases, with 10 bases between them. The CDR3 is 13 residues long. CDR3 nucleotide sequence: TGTGCCAGCAGCTCCCCACCTTACGGGGAGCTGTTTTTT. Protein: CASSSPPYGELFF.

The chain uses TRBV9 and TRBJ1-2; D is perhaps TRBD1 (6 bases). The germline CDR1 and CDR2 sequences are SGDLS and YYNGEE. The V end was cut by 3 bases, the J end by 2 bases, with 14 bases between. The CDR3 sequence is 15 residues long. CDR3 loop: CASSADSQGNYGYTF. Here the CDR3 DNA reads TGTGCCAGCAGCGCCGACAGCCAGGGGAACTATGGCTACACCTTC.

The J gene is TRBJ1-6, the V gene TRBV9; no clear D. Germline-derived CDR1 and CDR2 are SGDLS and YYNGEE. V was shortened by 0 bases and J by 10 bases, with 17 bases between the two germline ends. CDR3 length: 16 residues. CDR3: CASSVDSPQVGSPLHF. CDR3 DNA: TGTGCCAGCAGCGTAGATAGCCCGCAGGTTGGGTCACCCCTCCACTTT. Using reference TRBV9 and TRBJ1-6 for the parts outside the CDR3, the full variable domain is DSGVTQTPKHLITATGQRVTLRCSPRSGDLSVYWYQQSLDQGLQFLIQYYNGEERAKGNILERFSAQQFPDLHSELNLSSLELGDSALYFCASSVDSPQVGSPLHFGNGTRLTVT.

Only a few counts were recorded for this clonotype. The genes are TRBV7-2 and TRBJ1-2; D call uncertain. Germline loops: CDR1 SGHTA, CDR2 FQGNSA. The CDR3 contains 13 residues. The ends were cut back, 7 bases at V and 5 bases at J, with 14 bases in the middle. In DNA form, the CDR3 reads TGTGCCAGCACCCTTAGTCCAGGATATGGCTACACCTTC. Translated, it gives CASTLSPGYGYTF.

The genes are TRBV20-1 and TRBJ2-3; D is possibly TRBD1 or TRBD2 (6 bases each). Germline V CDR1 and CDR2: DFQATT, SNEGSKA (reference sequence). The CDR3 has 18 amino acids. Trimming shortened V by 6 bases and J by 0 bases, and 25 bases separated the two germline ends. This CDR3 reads CSAPGALQGPSSTDTQYF. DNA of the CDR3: TGCAGTGCGCCGGGAGCCTTACAGGGACCTTCTAGCACAGATACGCAGTATTTT.

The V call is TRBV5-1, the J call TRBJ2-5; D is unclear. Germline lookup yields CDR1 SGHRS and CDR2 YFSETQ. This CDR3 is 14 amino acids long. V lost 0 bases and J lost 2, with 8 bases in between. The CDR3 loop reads CASSLASGQETQYF. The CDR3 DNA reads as TGCGCCAGCAGCTTGGCTAGTGGGCAAGAGACCCAGTACTTC.

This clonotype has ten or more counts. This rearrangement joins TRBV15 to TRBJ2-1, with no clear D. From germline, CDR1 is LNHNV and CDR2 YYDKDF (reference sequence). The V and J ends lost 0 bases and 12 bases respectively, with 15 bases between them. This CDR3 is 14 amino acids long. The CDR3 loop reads CATSRDSGPVRQFF. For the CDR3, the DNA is TGTGCCACCAGCAGAGATTCGGGCCCGGTCAGGCAGTTCTTC.

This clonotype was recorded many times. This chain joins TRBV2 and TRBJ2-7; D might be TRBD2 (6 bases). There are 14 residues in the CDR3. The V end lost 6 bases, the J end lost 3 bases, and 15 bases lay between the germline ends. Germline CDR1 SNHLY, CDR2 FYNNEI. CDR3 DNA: TGTGCCAGCAGAGACCCGGGAGAAAGCTACGAGCAGTACTTC. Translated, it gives CASRDPGESYEQYF.

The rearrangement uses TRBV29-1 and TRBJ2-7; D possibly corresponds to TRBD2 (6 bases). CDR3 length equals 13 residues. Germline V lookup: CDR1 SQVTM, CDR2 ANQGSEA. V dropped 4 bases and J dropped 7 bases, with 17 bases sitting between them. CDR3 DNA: TGCAGCGTTGCGGCGCGGGGATTAAGAGAGCAGTACTTC. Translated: CSVAARGLREQYF.

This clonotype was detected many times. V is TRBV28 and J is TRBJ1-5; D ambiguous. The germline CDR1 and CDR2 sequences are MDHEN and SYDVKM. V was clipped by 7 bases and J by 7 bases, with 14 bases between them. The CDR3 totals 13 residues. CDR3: CASNQPPSQPQHF. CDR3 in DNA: TGTGCCAGCAACCAACCCCCGTCGCAGCCCCAGCATTTT. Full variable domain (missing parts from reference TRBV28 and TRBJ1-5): DVKVTQSSRYLVKRTGEKVFLECVQDMDHENMFWYRQDPGLGLRLIYFSYDVKMKEKGDIPEGYSVSREKKERFSLILESASTNQTSMYLCASNQPPSQPQHFGDGTRLSIL.

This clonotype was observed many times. The CDR3 coding sequence is TGCGCCAGCCGCCCCGGGACAGGGGTTACCTACAATGAGCAGTTCTTC. Protein sequence: CASRPGTGVTYNEQFF. The chain is built from TRBV5-1 and TRBJ2-1, with 10 bases matching TRBD1. Germline V gene sequence: CDR1 SGHRS, CDR2 YFSETQ. V was clipped by 7 bases and J by 2 bases; unmatched bases: 9. The CDR3 covers 16 residues. Using reference TRBV5-1 and TRBJ2-1 for the parts outside the CDR3, the full variable domain is KAGVTQTPRYLIKTRGQQVTLSCSPISGHRSVSWYQQTPGQGLQFLFEYFSETQRNKGNFPGRFSGRQFSNSRSEMNVSTLELGDSALYLCASRPGTGVTYNEQFFGPGTRLTVL.

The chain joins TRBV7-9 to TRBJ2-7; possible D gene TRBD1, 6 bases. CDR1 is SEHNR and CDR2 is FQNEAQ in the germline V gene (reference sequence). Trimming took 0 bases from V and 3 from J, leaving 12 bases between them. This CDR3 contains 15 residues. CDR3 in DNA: TGTGCCAGCAGCTTAGCGGGACAAGGGCTCTACGAGCAGTACTTC. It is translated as CASSLAGQGLYEQYF.

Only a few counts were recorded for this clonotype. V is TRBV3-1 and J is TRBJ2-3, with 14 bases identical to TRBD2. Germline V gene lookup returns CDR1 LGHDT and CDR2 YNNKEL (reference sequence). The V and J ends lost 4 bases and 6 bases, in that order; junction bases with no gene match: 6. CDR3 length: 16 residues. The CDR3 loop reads CASSLRLAGGHDTQYF. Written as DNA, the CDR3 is TGTGCCAGCAGCCTTCGACTAGCGGGGGGGCATGATACGCAGTATTTT.

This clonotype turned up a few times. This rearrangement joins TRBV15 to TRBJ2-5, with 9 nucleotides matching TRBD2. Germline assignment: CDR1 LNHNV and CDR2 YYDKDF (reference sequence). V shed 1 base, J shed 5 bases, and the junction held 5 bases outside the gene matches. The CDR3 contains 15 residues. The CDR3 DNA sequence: TGTGCCACCAGCAGAGGTAGCGGGGGTGGTGAGACCCAGTACTTC. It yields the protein CATSRGSGGGETQYF.

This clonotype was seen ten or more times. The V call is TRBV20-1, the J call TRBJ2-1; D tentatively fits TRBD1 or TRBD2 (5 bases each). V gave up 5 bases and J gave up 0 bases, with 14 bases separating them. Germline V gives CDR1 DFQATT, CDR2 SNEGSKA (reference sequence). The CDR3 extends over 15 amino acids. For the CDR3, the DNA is TGCAGTGCTTATCCTCCGGGACGCTCCTACAATGAGCAGTTCTTC. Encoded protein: CSAYPPGRSYNEQFF.